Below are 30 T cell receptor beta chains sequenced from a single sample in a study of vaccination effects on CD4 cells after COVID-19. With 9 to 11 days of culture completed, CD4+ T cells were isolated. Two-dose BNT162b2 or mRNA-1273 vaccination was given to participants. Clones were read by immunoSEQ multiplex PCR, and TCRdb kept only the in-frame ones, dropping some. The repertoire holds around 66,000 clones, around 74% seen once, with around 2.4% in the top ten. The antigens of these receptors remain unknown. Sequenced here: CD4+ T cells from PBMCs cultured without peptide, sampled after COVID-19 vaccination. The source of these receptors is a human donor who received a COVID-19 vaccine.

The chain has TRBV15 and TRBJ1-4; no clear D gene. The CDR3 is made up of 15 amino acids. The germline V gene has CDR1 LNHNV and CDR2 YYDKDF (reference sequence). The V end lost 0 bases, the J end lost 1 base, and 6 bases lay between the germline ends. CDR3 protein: CATSREGLTNEKLFF. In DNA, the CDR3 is TGTGCCACCAGCAGAGAGGGTCTAACTAATGAAAAACTGTTTTTT. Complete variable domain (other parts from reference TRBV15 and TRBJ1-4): DAMVIQNPRYQVTQFGKPVTLSCSQTLNHNVMYWYQQKSSQAPKLLFHYYDKDFNNEADTPDNFQSRRPNTSFCFLDIRSPGLGDTAMYLCATSREGLTNEKLFFGSGTQLSVL.

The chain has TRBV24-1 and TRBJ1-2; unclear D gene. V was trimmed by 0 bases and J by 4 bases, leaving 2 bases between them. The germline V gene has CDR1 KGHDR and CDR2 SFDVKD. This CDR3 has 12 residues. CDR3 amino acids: CATSDLSYGYTF. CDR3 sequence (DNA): TGTGCCACCAGTGATTTGTCCTATGGCTACACCTTC.

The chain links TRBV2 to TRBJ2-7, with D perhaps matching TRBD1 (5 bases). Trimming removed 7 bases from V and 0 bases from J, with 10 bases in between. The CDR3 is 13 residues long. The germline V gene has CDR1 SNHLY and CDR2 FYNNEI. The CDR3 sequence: CASTRAASYEQYV. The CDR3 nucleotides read TGTGCCAGCACCAGGGCCGCCTCCTACGAGCAGTACGTC.

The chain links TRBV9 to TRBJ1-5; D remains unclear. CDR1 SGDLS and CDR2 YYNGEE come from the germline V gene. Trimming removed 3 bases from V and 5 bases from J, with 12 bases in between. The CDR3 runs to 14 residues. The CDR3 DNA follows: TGTGCCAGCAGCGCGTACGGTTCTGATCAGCCCCAGCATTTT. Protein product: CASSAYGSDQPQHF.

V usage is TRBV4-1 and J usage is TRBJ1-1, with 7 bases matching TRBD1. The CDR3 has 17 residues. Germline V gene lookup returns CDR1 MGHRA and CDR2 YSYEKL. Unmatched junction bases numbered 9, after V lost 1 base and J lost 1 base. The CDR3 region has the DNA TGCGCCAGCAGCCAAGGGGCCCAACAGGGGAAGAACACTGAAGCTTTCTTT. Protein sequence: CASSQGAQQGKNTEAFF.

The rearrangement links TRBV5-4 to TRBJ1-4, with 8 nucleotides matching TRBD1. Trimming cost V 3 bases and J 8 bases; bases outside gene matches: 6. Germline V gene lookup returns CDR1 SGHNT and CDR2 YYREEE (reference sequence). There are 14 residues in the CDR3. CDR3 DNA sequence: TGTGCCAGCAGCTCCCGGACAGGGAAAGAAAAACTGTTTTTT. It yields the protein CASSSRTGKEKLFF. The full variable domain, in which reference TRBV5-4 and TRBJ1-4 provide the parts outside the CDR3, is ETGVTQSPTHLIKTRGQQVTLRCSSQSGHNTVSWYQQALGQGPQFIFQYYREEENGRGNFPPRFSGLQFPNYSSELNVNALELDDSALYLCASSSRTGKEKLFFGSGTQLSVL.

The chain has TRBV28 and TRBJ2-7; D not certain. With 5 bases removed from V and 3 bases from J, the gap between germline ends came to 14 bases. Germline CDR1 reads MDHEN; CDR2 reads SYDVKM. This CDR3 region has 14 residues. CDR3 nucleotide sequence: TGTGCCAGCAGTCCCGCGTTAGAGTTCTACGAGCAGTACGTC. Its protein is CASSPALEFYEQYV.

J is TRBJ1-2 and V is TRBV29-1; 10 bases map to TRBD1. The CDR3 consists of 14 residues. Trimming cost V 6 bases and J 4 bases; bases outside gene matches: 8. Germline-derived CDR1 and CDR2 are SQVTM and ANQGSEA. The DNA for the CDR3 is TGCAGCGTCTACTCCGGGACAGGGGCCTATGGCTACACCTTC. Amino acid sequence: CSVYSGTGAYGYTF.

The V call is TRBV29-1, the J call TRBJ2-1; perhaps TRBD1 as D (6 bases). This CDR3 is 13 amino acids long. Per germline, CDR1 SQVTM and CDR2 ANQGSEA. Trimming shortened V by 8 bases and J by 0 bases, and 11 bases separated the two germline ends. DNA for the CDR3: TGCAGCTTAAGGGGGAGCTCCTACAATGAGCAGTTCTTC. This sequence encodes CSLRGSSYNEQFF.

The CDR3 region is CASSFQARADTQYF. The CDR3 nucleotides are TGCGCCAGCAGTTTCCAGGCCCGAGCAGATACGCAGTATTTT. The chain is built from TRBV5-1 and TRBJ2-3; D remains ambiguous. Trimming stripped 5 bases from V and 4 bases from J, with 14 bases between. Per the germline V gene, CDR1 is SGHRS and CDR2 is YFSETQ. The CDR3 spans 14 residues.

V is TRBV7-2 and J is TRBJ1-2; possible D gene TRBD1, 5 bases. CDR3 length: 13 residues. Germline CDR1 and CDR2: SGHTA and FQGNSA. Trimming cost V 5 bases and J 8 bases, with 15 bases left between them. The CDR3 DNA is TGTGCCAGCAGCCGCGGAGGGGTGAGCGGCTACACCTTC. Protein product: CASSRGGVSGYTF.

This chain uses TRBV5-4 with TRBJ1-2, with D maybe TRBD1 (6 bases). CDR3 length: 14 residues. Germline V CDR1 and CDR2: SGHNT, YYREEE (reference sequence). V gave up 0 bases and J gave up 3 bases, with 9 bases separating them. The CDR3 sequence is CASSLVGQYYGYTF. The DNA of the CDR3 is TGTGCCAGCAGCTTGGTAGGACAGTACTATGGCTACACCTTC.

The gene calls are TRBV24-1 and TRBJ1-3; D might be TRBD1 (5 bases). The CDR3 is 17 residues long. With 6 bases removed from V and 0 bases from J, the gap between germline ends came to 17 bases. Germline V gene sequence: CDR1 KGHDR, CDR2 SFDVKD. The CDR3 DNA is TGTGCCACCAGTCGAGAGCGAGACAGCAACTCTGGAAACACCATATATTTT. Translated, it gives CATSRERDSNSGNTIYF.

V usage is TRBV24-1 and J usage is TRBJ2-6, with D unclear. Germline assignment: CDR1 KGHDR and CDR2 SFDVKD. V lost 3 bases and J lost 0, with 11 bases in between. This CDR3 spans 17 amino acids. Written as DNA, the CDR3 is TGTGCCACCAGTGATGCCCAGCCCGTCTCTGGGGCCAACGTCCTGACTTTC. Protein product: CATSDAQPVSGANVLTF.

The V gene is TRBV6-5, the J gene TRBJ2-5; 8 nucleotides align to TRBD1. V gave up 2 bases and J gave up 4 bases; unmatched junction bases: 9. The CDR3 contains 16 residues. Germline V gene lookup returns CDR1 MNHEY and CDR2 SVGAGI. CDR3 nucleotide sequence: TGTGCCAGCAGTTACATTTCCAGGGGGCAGGGAGAGACCCAGTACTTC. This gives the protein CASSYISRGQGETQYF.

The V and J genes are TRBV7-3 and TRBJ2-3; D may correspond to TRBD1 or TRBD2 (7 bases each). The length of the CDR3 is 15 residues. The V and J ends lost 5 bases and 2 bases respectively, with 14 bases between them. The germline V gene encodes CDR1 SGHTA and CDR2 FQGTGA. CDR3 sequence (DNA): TGTGCCAGCAGCCTACAGGGGAGGGACACAGATACGCAGTATTTT. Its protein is CASSLQGRDTDTQYF.

The CDR3 DNA sequence: TGTGCCAGCTCACCACTTTTCGGGGGAGGGAGCACTGAAGCTTTCTTT. Its protein product is CASSPLFGGGSTEAFF. The chain joins TRBV18 to TRBJ1-1; D may be TRBD1 (5 bases). Trimming shortened V by 1 base and J by 4 bases, and 16 bases separated the two germline ends. CDR3 length: 16 residues. From germline, CDR1 is KGHSH and CDR2 LQKENI.

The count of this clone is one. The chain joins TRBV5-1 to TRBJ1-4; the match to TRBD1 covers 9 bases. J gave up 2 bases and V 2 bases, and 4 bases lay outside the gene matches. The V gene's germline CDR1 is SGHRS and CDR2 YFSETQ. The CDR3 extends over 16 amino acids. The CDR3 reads CASSLGTGLTNEKLFF. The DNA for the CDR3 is TGCGCCAGCAGCTTAGGGACAGGGTTGACTAATGAAAAACTGTTTTTT.

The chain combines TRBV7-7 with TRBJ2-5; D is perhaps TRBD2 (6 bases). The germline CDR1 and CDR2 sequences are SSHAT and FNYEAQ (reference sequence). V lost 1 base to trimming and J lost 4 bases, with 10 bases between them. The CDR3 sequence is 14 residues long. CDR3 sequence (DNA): TGTGCCAGCAGCTTAGTCCTGCGGGGAGAGACCCAGTACTTC. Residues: CASSLVLRGETQYF. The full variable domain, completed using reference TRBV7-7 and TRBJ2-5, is GAGVSQSPRYKVTKRGQDVTLRCDPISSHATLYWYQQALGQGPEFLTYFNYEAQPDKSGLPSDRFSAERPEGSISTLTIQRTEQRDSAMYRCASSLVLRGETQYFGPGTRLLVL.

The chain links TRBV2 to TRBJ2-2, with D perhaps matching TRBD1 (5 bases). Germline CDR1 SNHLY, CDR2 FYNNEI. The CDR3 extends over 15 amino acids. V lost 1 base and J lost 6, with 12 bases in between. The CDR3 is CASSEVPGLAGELFF. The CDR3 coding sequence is TGTGCCAGCAGTGAAGTCCCAGGGCTCGCCGGGGAGCTGTTTTTT.

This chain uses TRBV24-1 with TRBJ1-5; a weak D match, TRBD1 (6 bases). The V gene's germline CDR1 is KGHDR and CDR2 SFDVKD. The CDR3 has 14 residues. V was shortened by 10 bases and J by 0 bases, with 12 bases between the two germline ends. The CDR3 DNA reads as TGTGCCACGGGGACACCCGATAGCAATCAGCCCCAGCATTTT. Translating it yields CATGTPDSNQPQHF.

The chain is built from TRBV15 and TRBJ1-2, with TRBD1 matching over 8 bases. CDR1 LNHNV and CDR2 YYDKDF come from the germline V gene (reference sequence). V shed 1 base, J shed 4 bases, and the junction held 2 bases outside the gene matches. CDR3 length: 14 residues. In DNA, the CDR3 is TGTGCCACCAGCAGAGGGACAGGGACCTATGGCTACACCTTC. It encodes CATSRGTGTYGYTF.

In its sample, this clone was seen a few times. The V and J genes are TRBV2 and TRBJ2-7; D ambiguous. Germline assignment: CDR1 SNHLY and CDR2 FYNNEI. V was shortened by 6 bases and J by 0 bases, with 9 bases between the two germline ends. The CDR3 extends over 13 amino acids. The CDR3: CASRTGVSYEQYV. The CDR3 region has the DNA TGTGCCAGCAGGACTGGGGTCTCCTACGAGCAGTACGTC.

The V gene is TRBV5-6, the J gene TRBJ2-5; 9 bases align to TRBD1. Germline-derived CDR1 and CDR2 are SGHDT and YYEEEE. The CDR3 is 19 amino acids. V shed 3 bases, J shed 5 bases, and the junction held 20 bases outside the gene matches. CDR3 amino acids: CASSSEAGTGRLRRETQYF. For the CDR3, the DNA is TGTGCCAGCAGCTCCGAGGCGGGGACAGGGAGATTAAGGCGGGAGACCCAGTACTTC.

The CDR3 sequence: CASSYTGGSADTQYF. The DNA of the CDR3 is TGTGCCAGCAGTTACACAGGGGGCTCTGCAGATACGCAGTATTTT. The rearrangement joins TRBV6-5 to TRBJ2-3, with 9 bases aligning to TRBD1. Trimming at V came to 2 bases and at J to 4 bases, leaving 4 bases not matched to a gene. Germline loops: CDR1 MNHEY, CDR2 SVGAGI. This CDR3 has 15 residues.

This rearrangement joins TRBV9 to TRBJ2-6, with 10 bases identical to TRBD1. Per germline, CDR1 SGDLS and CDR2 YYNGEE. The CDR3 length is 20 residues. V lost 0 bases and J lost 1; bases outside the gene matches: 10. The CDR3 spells CASSVVGPTGGRSGANVLTF. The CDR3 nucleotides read TGTGCCAGCAGCGTAGTGGGCCCGACAGGGGGCAGGTCTGGGGCCAACGTCCTGACTTTC.

CDR3 sequence reads: CASPNTLAGGPGTDTQYF. The CDR3 nucleotides are TGTGCCAGCCCGAACACACTAGCGGGGGGGCCGGGCACAGATACGCAGTATTTT. V and J are TRBV5-8 and TRBJ2-3; the match to TRBD2 covers 13 bases. The germline CDR1 and CDR2 sequences are SGHTS and YDEGEE. The CDR3 is 18 amino acids. The V and J ends lost 7 bases and 1 base, in that order; junction bases with no gene match: 12.

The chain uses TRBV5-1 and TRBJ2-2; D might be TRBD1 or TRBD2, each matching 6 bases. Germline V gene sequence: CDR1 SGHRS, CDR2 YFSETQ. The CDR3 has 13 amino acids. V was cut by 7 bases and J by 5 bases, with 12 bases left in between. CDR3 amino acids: CASGTQGTGELFF. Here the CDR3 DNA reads TGCGCCAGCGGGACTCAGGGGACCGGGGAGCTGTTTTTT.

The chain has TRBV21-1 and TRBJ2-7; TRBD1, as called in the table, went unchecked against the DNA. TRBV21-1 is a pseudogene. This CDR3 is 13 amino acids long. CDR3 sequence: CASSKGDGQEQYV. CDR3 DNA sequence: TGTGCCAGCAGCAAAGGGGACGGACAGGAGCAGTACGTC.

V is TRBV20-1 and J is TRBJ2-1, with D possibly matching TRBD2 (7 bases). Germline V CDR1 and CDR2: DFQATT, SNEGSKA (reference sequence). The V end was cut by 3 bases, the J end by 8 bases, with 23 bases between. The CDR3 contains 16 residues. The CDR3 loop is CSASGVVRGATDEQFF. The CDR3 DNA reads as TGCAGTGCTAGTGGGGTGGTACGGGGGGCAACCGATGAGCAGTTCTTC.